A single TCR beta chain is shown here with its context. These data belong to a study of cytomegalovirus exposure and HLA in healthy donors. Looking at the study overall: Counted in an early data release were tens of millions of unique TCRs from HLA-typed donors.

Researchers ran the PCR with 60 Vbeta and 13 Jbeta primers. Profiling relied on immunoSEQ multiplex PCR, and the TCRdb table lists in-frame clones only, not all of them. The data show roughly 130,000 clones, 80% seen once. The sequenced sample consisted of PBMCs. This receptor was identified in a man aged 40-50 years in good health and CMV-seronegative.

The CDR3 sequence is CAISQIPGQNSYEQYF. DNA of the CDR3: TGTGCCATCAGTCAAATCCCGGGACAAAATTCCTACGAGCAGTACTTC. The chain employs TRBV10-3 and TRBJ2-7; D may be TRBD1 (6 bases). CDR3 size: 16 residues. In germline, CDR1 is ENHRY, CDR2 SYGVKD. The V end was cut by 5 bases, the J end by 1 base, with 18 bases between.